This entry is about one T cell receptor (beta chain). Next came a second PCR, run for about 7 to 11 cycles, which used a sample-barcoded 5' primer along with a J-beta primer mix. TCRdb fed the 5' RACE reads into MiXCR, producing one record per CDR3 protein. The sample shows 1.2 million to 1.5 million distinct CDR3 sequences, approximately 38% of them seen only once. Trimming took 6 bases from V and 6 from J; bases not matched to a gene: 19. The CDR3 has 17 amino acids. The data originate from a study of blood T cells in healthy people across ages. The sequencing input was blood. V is TRBV12-3 or TRBV12-4 and J is TRBJ1-1; 7 nucleotides align to TRBD1. The sequence derives from a woman younger than 35 in good health. The CDR3 DNA sequence: TGTGCCAGCAGAATAGTACGGGGAGGGGGCAGGCGGGCTGAAGCTTTCTTT. Its protein is CASRIVRGGGRRAEAFF.